This T cell receptor (beta chain) came from a study of blood T cell repertoires in COVID-19. Study background: Italy, Spain and the United States were the sources of the convalescent and acute COVID-19 samples.

This clone was counted once. Measured with immunoSEQ multiplex PCR; TCRdb has only the in-frame clones, and not every one. The sample lists about 120,000 clones, about 81% occurring once. Germline V gene lookup returns CDR1 SQVTM and CDR2 ANQGSEA. V was trimmed by 3 bases and J by 4 bases, leaving 12 bases between them. The CDR3 spans 13 residues. V usage is TRBV29-1 and J usage is TRBJ2-5; weak D call: TRBD1 (5 bases). The receptor comes from a man between 65 and 79 years old with acute or convalescent COVID-19. Sequences were obtained from peripheral blood. CDR3 nucleotide sequence: TGCAGCGTTGATATACAGGTCGGAGAGACCCAGTACTTC. Translating gives CSVDIQVGETQYF.